This is a list of T cell receptor beta chains from one sample in a study of T cell responses to AZD1222 COVID-19 vaccine. TCRdb keeps only in-frame clones here, not all; method: immunoSEQ multiplex PCR. Among tens of thousands of clones listed, around 84% were seen once. Sequences were derived from peripheral blood, sampled on day 0 of AZD1222 vaccination. These receptor sequences come from an adult in good health. The CDR3 runs from the conserved cysteine through the conserved F or W. D genes are given only for firm matches. Expanded clones are given a class, and other clones once, few, many or no size at all.

V: TRBV6-5
size: few
J: TRBJ2-3
D: TRBD1
DNA: TGTGCCAGCAGGGACAGGGCCTACACAGATACGCAGTATTTT
CDR3: CASRDRAYTDTQYF

V: TRBV5-1
size: -
J: TRBJ2-5
D: -
DNA: TGCGCCAGCAGCTTGGGGGGACACCGGTCGCAAGAGACCCAGTACTTC
CDR3: CASSLGGHRSQETQYF

V: TRBV6-1
size: -
J: TRBJ1-2
D: -
DNA: TGTGCCAGCAGTGAAGCCCCCCTACTAGGGGGCTACACCTTC
CDR3: CASSEAPLLGGYTF

V: TRBV7-2
size: -
J: TRBJ2-2
D: -
DNA: TGTGCCAGCAGCTTTTATAGAAACACCGGGGAGCTGTTTTTT
CDR3: CASSFYRNTGELFF

V: TRBV7-2
size: -
J: TRBJ2-3
D: TRBD2
DNA: TGTGCCAGCAGCTTATGGGGCGGGGGGGCAGGAGATACGCAGTATTTT
CDR3: CASSLWGGGAGDTQYF

V: TRBV3-1/TRBV3-2
size: -
J: TRBJ2-1
D: -
DNA: TGTGCCAGCAGCCAAGCCGCCCGGGGCCTTCGGAATGAGCAGTTCTTC
CDR3: CASSQAARGLRNEQFF

V: TRBV6-2/TRBV6-3
size: once
J: TRBJ2-7
D: TRBD2
DNA: TGTGCCAGCAGTTTAGCGGGGTCTTCCTACGAGCAGTACTTC
CDR3: CASSLAGSSYEQYF

V: TRBV25-1
size: -
J: TRBJ1-1
D: -
DNA: TGTGCCAGCAGTGCAAGGGGAATCACTGAAGCTTTCTTT
CDR3: CASSARGITEAFF

V: TRBV10-3
size: -
J: TRBJ1-5
D: -
DNA: TGTGCCATCAGTGAGTCGGGGGGGGGCGAGAAGCCCCAGCATTTT
CDR3: CAISESGGGEKPQHF

V: TRBV28
size: -
J: TRBJ1-2
D: -
DNA: TGTGCCAGCAGTTTGGTAGCGATTTCCTATGGCTACACCTTC
CDR3: CASSLVAISYGYTF

V: TRBV11-2
size: once
J: TRBJ1-2
D: -
DNA: TGTGCCAGCAGCTTATATTCCCACTATGGCTACACCTTC
CDR3: CASSLYSHYGYTF

V: TRBV14
size: -
J: TRBJ1-2
D: -
DNA: TGTGCCAGCAGCCAAGAAGGCTTAGGGACCCATGGCTACACCTTC
CDR3: CASSQEGLGTHGYTF

V: TRBV6-5
size: -
J: TRBJ2-7
D: -
DNA: TGTGCCAGCAGTTACCCTGGGGGGAACGAGCAGTACTTC
CDR3: CASSYPGGNEQYF

V: TRBV29-1
size: -
J: TRBJ1-1
D: -
DNA: TGCAGCGGATTGAACACTGAAGCTTTCTTT
CDR3: CSGLNTEAFF

V: TRBV7-8
size: -
J: TRBJ2-1
D: TRBD2
DNA: TGTGCCAGCAGCCTGACACTAGCGGGGGGAAACAATGAGCAGTTCTTC
CDR3: CASSLTLAGGNNEQFF

V: TRBV7-2
size: -
J: TRBJ2-6
D: -
DNA: TGTGCCAGCAGCTTAGCGAGATGGATCTCTGGGGCCAACGTCCTGACTTTC
CDR3: CASSLARWISGANVLTF

V: TRBV3-1/TRBV3-2
size: -
J: TRBJ2-1
D: TRBD2
DNA: TGTGCCAGCAGCCATACTAGCGGGGGTTACAATGAGCAGTTCTTC
CDR3: CASSHTSGGYNEQFF

V: TRBV6-5
size: -
J: TRBJ2-7
D: TRBD2
DNA: TGTGCCAGCAGTTCCGCGGCTAGCGGGGCCCACGAGCAGTACTTC
CDR3: CASSSAASGAHEQYF

V: TRBV10-3
size: -
J: TRBJ2-1
D: -
DNA: TGTGCCATCAGTGCCTTCATCGGACACGACAATGAGCAGTTCTTC
CDR3: CAISAFIGHDNEQFF

V: TRBV11-1
size: -
J: TRBJ1-6
D: -
DNA: TGTGCCAGCAGCTTAGAGGGCAGACCTCTCCACTTT
CDR3: CASSLEGRPLHF

V: TRBV3-1/TRBV3-2
size: -
J: TRBJ2-3
D: TRBD2
DNA: TGTGCCAGCAGGGCCTCAGCGGGGGGGGATACGCAGTATTTT
CDR3: CASRASAGGDTQYF

V: TRBV10-1
size: -
J: TRBJ1-1
D: -
DNA: TGCGCCAGTGAAAGGCCAGGGAGATTTTACTGTACTGAAGCTTTCTTT
CDR3: CASERPGRFYCTEAFF

V: TRBV19
size: -
J: TRBJ1-2
D: -
DNA: TGTGCCAGTAGTATAGTGGACAGCAACTATGGCTACACCTTC
CDR3: CASSIVDSNYGYTF

V: TRBV19
size: -
J: TRBJ1-6
D: -
DNA: TGTGCCAGTAAGGGGGGGGATAATTCACCCCTCCACTTT
CDR3: CASKGGDNSPLHF

V: TRBV18
size: -
J: TRBJ1-5
D: -
DNA: TGTGCCAGCTCACAGGGAGGTCAGCCTAGCAATCAGCCCCAGCATTTT
CDR3: CASSQGGQPSNQPQHF

V: TRBV28
size: -
J: TRBJ2-7
D: -
DNA: TGTGCCAGCAGTTTATTCGGCCAGGGGCATACCTACGAGCAGTACTTC
CDR3: CASSLFGQGHTYEQYF

V: TRBV7-2
size: once
J: TRBJ2-5
D: TRBD2
DNA: TGTGCCAGCGGAGTGGGGAGGGAAGAGACCCAGTACTTC
CDR3: CASGVGREETQYF

V: TRBV6-5
size: -
J: TRBJ2-3
D: -
DNA: TGTGCCAGCAGTCCAAGTGGAGATACGCAGTATTTT
CDR3: CASSPSGDTQYF

V: TRBV7-9
size: -
J: TRBJ1-1
D: -
DNA: TGTGCCAGCAGCCCCCCCGCTCAGGTCGTTGCTTTCTTT
CDR3: CASSPPAQVVAFF